This TCR beta chain originates from a study of blood T cell repertoires in COVID-19. About the study: Acute-phase and convalescent COVID-19 samples originated in the United States, Italy and Spain. PBMCs, B-cell-depleted T cells, or T cells were the source of the cDNA or gDNA that made up the material.

Germline V lookup: CDR1 MNHNY, CDR2 SVGAGI (reference sequence). Trimming shortened V by 2 bases and J by 2 bases, and 8 bases separated the two germline ends. The CDR3 spans 14 residues. This clone has just a few counts. Original analysis: Amplification from reference gene primers served as the basis for estimated nucleated cell counts. Only in-frame clones appear in the TCRdb table, and some are missing; sequencing was by immunoSEQ multiplex PCR. V and J calls and clone size are copied from that table; D and trimming were computed from the DNA. The repertoire holds over 100,000 clones, roughly 86% seen once, with 11% in the top ten. Seattle participants joined during active infection and were tracked over time.

The material sequenced was peripheral blood. The rearrangement joins TRBV6-6 to TRBJ2-3; no definite D call. This clonotype was sampled from a woman aged 70-85 years with COVID-19, enrolled during active disease. The CDR3 DNA reads as TGTGCCAGCAGTTACGTGTCAGTCACAGATACGCAGTATTTT. This codes for CASSYVSVTDTQYF.